These 14 T cell receptor beta chains came from one sample sequenced in a study of regulatory T cells in long-lasting Graves disease. Both iRepertoire HTBI primers and Arm-PCR of CDR3 regions were used to build the TCR beta libraries. TCRdb re-analysed the multiplex PCR reads in MiXCR, keeping a single row per CDR3 protein. The table includes approximately 470,000 distinct CDR3 sequences, roughly 16% detected once. Specified time point: newly diagnosed GD, antithyroid drugs for less than 3 months. With RNA extracted from PBMCs as input, the TCR library was made. The same specimen was also included in a second study, on T cells in Graves' hyperthyroidism and ophthalmopathy.

The sample consisted of peripheral blood mononuclear cells (PBMCs), taken at new diagnosis, from a patient treated with antithyroid drugs. The receptor source for this set is a man aged 35-49 years with Graves disease.

This clonotype was picked up many times. The V call is TRBV18, the J call TRBJ2-1, with 10 nucleotides matching TRBD1. Germline trimming cut 8 bases from V and 1 base from J; bases unmatched to any gene: 5. Germline CDR1 reads KGHSH; CDR2 reads LQKENI. This CDR3 has 15 residues. In DNA, the CDR3 is TGTGCCAGCAGCCCGGACAGGGGGTCCTACAATGAGCAGTTCTTC. It is translated as CASSPDRGSYNEQFF.

This clonotype was detected many times. V gene TRBV7-2 combines with J gene TRBJ2-5; 12 bases agree with TRBD1. The CDR3 extends over 19 amino acids. J was trimmed by 5 bases and V by 4 bases; bases with no gene match: 17. Germline-derived CDR1 and CDR2 are SGHTA and FQGNSA. Here the CDR3 DNA reads TGTGCCAGCAGCTCCCTCCCCGGCGGGACAGGGGGCGAGAGTGAGACCCAGTACTTC. Protein product: CASSSLPGGTGGESETQYF.

The sample holds one count of this clonotype. V is TRBV7-9 and J is TRBJ2-3, with TRBD2 identical over 8 bases. V shed 6 bases and J 3 bases; nucleotides not matched to a gene: 8. This CDR3 has 15 residues. Germline V gives CDR1 SEHNR, CDR2 FQNEAQ (reference sequence). As DNA, the CDR3 is TGTGCCAGCAGTCTAGGGGGACTAGATACAGATACGCAGTATTTT. Translated: CASSLGGLDTDTQYF. Looking up the rest from reference TRBV7-9 and TRBJ2-3 gives the full variable domain: DTGVSQNPRHKITKRGQNVTFRCDPISEHNRLYWYRQTLGQGPEFLTYFQNEAQLEKSRLLSDRFSAERPKGSFSTLEIQRTEQGDSAMYLCASSLGGLDTDTQYFGPGTRLTVL.

This clonotype was counted only a few times. This chain links TRBV29-1 with TRBJ2-6, with 11 bases fitting TRBD2. There are 17 residues in the CDR3. The ends lost 6 bases at V and 0 bases at J; junction bases unmatched: 7. Germline assignment: CDR1 SQVTM and CDR2 ANQGSEA. This chain's CDR3 is CSVGSGGGPSGANVLTF. The CDR3 bases are TGCAGCGTGGGTAGCGGGGGGGGCCCCTCTGGGGCCAACGTCCTGACTTTC.

This clonotype was counted only a few times. This sequence joins TRBV24-1 and TRBJ1-2; 7 positions agree with TRBD1. This CDR3 spans 15 amino acids. The germline V gene encodes CDR1 KGHDR and CDR2 SFDVKD. Losses at the gene ends were 5 bases for V and 4 bases for J; bases not matched to a gene: 9. This CDR3 is CATSGNQGGGYGYTF. The CDR3 coding sequence is TGTGCCACCAGTGGCAATCAAGGGGGCGGCTATGGCTACACCTTC.

This clonotype was detected only once. A read error is the likely source, as a far larger clone sits one nucleotide away. The genes are TRBV10-3 and TRBJ2-5, with D possibly matching TRBD2 (5 bases). The CDR3 covers 14 residues. Trimming took off 6 bases at V and 5 bases at J, with 16 bases between the two ends. The germline gives CDR1 ENHRY, CDR2 SYGVKD. The CDR3 protein is CAIRDVKGVETQYF. In DNA form, the CDR3 reads TGTGCCATCAGGGACGTCAAGGGAGTTGAGACCCAGTACTTC.

This clonotype has a count of ten or more. The chain joins TRBV29-1 to TRBJ2-1; 8 nucleotides agree with TRBD1. This CDR3 has 15 residues. V dropped 7 bases and J dropped 1; count of bases not matched to a gene: 9. Germline lookup yields CDR1 SQVTM and CDR2 ANQGSEA. The CDR3 spells CSAFSGGRSYNEQFF. The CDR3 DNA sequence: TGCAGCGCTTTTTCAGGGGGCAGATCCTACAATGAGCAGTTCTTC.

Ten or more counts support this clonotype. The J gene is TRBJ2-7, the V gene TRBV10-1, with a weak D call TRBD1 (6 bases). The CDR3 runs to 14 residues. Germline V gene data show CDR1 as WNHNN and CDR2 as SYGVQD (reference sequence). V shed 6 bases and J shed 5 bases, with 17 bases lying between them. In DNA form, the CDR3 reads TGCGCCAGCAGCCCGACCAGGGGAGTCCACGAGCAGTACTTC. Its protein is CASSPTRGVHEQYF.

This clonotype came up many times. This rearrangement joins TRBV28 to TRBJ2-1; possibly TRBD1 for D (6 bases). The DNA end is a closer match to TRBJ2-5, so the J assignment may be wrong. The CDR3 consists of 15 residues. The germline CDR1 and CDR2 sequences are MDHEN and SYDVKM. This CDR3 reads CASSTMTGWSETQYF. In DNA, the CDR3 is TGTGCCAGCAGTACTATGACAGGCTGGAGTGAGACCCAGTACTTC.

This clonotype was observed at least ten times. This sequence joins TRBV20-1 and TRBJ2-5, with a weak D call TRBD2 (5 bases). There are 13 residues in the CDR3. CDR1 is DFQATT and CDR2 is SNEGSKA in the germline V gene (reference sequence). V was trimmed by 5 bases and J by 5 bases, leaving 15 bases between them. The CDR3 reads CSAGRGWRETQYF. In DNA form, the CDR3 reads TGCAGTGCTGGCCGGGGATGGAGGGAGACCCAGTACTTC.

This clonotype has a count of ten or more. This chain joins TRBV6-9 and TRBJ2-7, with 12 bases identical to TRBD1. CDR3 length: 14 amino acids. V shed 4 bases and J 5 bases; nucleotides not matched to a gene: 3. Per the germline V gene, CDR1 is MNHGY and CDR2 is SVAAGI. The DNA for the CDR3 is TGTGCCAGCAGTTCCCGGGACAGGGGGCACGAGCAGTACTTC. The encoded protein is CASSSRDRGHEQYF.

At least ten counts were recorded for this clonotype. V is TRBV15 and J is TRBJ2-1; D remains ambiguous. CDR3 length: 15 amino acids. The germline CDR1 and CDR2 sequences are LNHNV and YYDKDF (reference sequence). Between the trimmed V and J ends, which lost 0 bases and 2 bases, there was a span of 8 bases. As DNA, the CDR3 is TGTGCCACCAGCAGAGAACCGGGCCCCTACAATGAGCAGTTCTTC. Protein sequence: CATSREPGPYNEQFF.

This clonotype appeared many times. The CDR3 sequence is CASRESYRSNEQFF. The CDR3 DNA follows: TGTGCCAGCAGGGAGTCTTATAGGTCGAATGAGCAGTTCTTC. The chain has TRBV2 and TRBJ2-1; D not certain. V gave up 6 bases and J gave up 7 bases, with 16 bases separating them. There are 14 residues in the CDR3. CDR1 and CDR2 (germline): SNHLY, FYNNEI. Full variable domain (outside the CDR3, taken from reference TRBV2 and TRBJ2-1): EPEVTQTPSHQVTQMGQEVILRCVPISNHLYFYWYRQILGQKVEFLVSFYNNEISEKSEIFDDQFSVERPDGSNFTLKIRSTKLEDSAMYFCASRESYRSNEQFFGPGTRLTVL.

J is TRBJ1-2 and V is TRBV9, with 8 bases fitting TRBD1. The CDR3 length is 17 residues. CDR1 and CDR2 (germline): SGDLS, YYNGEE. With V trimmed by 3 bases and J by 2 bases, 12 bases remained unmatched. This chain's CDR3 is CASSAHGTGVLNYGYTF. The CDR3 nucleotides read TGTGCCAGCAGCGCCCACGGGACAGGTGTTTTGAACTATGGCTACACCTTC. The full variable domain, with the rest looked up from reference TRBV9 and TRBJ1-2, is DSGVTQTPKHLITATGQRVTLRCSPRSGDLSVYWYQQSLDQGLQFLIQYYNGEERAKGNILERFSAQQFPDLHSELNLSSLELGDSALYFCASSAHGTGVLNYGYTFGSGTRLTVV.